A selection of T cell receptor beta chains follows, all from one sample in a study of blood T cell repertoires in COVID-19. Profiled with immunoSEQ multiplex PCR; TCRdb holds only in-frame clones, not every one. The sample holds about 160,000 clones, around four fifths seen once. The sample was peripheral blood. The receptors come from a woman older than 75 with active or convalescent COVID-19. Each CDR3 is given with its conserved first and last residue. The order of the fields is V gene, clone size, J gene, D gene, CDR3 DNA, CDR3 protein. The D gene is left open where the match is weak. Some rows have no size entry. The others give once, few or many, or a class for an expanded clone.

TRBV6-2/TRBV6-3	-	TRBJ2-3	-	TGTGCCAGCAGTTACGTTGCGGGGAGCACAGATACGCAGTATTTT	CASSYVAGSTDTQYF
TRBV4-3	-	TRBJ2-7	-	TGCGCCAGCAGCCAAGGGGCCAGCTCCTACGAGCAGTACTTC	CASSQGASSYEQYF
TRBV19	-	TRBJ1-2	TRBD1	TGTGCCAGTAGTACCCCAGAGGGGGCGGGCTATGGCTACACCTTC	CASSTPEGAGYGYTF
TRBV21-1	once	TRBJ1-4	-	TGTGCCAGCAGCAAAGAAGGGGGCGATGAAAAACTGTTTTTT	CASSKEGGDEKLFF
TRBV5-6	-	TRBJ2-2	-	TGTGCCAGCAGCTTGCTTGAGGGCACCGGGGAGCTGTTTTTT	CASSLLEGTGELFF
TRBV29-1	few	TRBJ1-4	TRBD1	TGCAGCGCCCGGACAGGGGGGAATGAAAAACTGTTTTTT	CSARTGGNEKLFF
TRBV7-8	-	TRBJ1-3	-	TGTGCCAGCAGCTTAGAGAAGTTGGGAGTTAGCTCTGGAAACACCATATATTTT	CASSLEKLGVSSGNTIYF
TRBV19	-	TRBJ2-5	TRBD1	TGTGCCAGTAGTATGGGACAGAAAGAGACCCAGTACTTC	CASSMGQKETQYF
TRBV5-1	-	TRBJ2-7	TRBD2	TGCGCCAGCAGCTTGGGGACTAGCGGGGCGAACTACGAGCAGTACTTC	CASSLGTSGANYEQYF
TRBV6-5	-	TRBJ1-1	-	TGTGCCAGCACCCTTGAGGTCGGGGGAGGCACTGAAGCTTTCTTT	CASTLEVGGGTEAFF
TRBV6-6	-	TRBJ1-6	-	TGTGCCAGCAGCCTCGGACAAACGAGTAATTCACCCCTCCACTTT	CASSLGQTSNSPLHF
TRBV6-5	-	TRBJ1-1	-	TGTGCCAGCAGTTACGAAGACATGAACACTGAAGCTTTCTTT	CASSYEDMNTEAFF
TRBV2	-	TRBJ2-7	-	TGTGCCAGCGGAGACCTCTACGAGCAGTACTTC	CASGDLYEQYF
TRBV4-1	-	TRBJ2-3	-	TGCGCCAGCAGCCAGACGGACTGGTCCACAGATACGCAGTATTTT	CASSQTDWSTDTQYF
TRBV6-5	-	TRBJ1-3	-	TGTGCCAGCAGTTACTCGGTCGGCCTCCGGGACACCATATATTTT	CASSYSVGLRDTIYF
TRBV6-5	-	TRBJ1-2	-	TGTGCCAGCAGAGCGGGGACATTGTATGGCTACACCTTC	CASRAGTLYGYTF
TRBV7-9	-	TRBJ1-1	-	TGTGCCAGCAGCTTAGTAGCTGGGAACACTGAAGCTTTCTTT	CASSLVAGNTEAFF
TRBV7-2	once	TRBJ2-1	TRBD2	TGTGCCAGCAGCTTAGAAGGGACTAGCGGGCTTAGCTCCTACAATGAGCAGTTCTTC	CASSLEGTSGLSSYNEQFF
TRBV19	-	TRBJ1-2	TRBD1	TGTGCCAGTCAAGGGGACAGGGGAGACTATGGCTACACCTTC	CASQGDRGDYGYTF
TRBV6-5	-	TRBJ1-5	-	TGTGCCAGCAGTTACTCGTCGGGGTCCAATCAGCCCCAGCATTTT	CASSYSSGSNQPQHF
TRBV4-1	-	TRBJ2-1	TRBD2	TGCGCCAGCAGCCAATCCAGCGGGAGCGCCCGTTACAATGAGCAGTTCTTC	CASSQSSGSARYNEQFF
TRBV29-1	few	TRBJ2-7	-	TGCAGCGTTGAAGAGAGGCAGGGGACCTACGAGCAGTACTTC	CSVEERQGTYEQYF
TRBV2	-	TRBJ1-4	TRBD1	TGTGCCAGCAGATCCGGGACAGGGGGTATGAGAGGTGAAAAACTGTTTTTT	CASRSGTGGMRGEKLFF
TRBV3-1/TRBV3-2	-	TRBJ1-2	-	TGTGCCAGCAGCCCAAACTATGGCTACACCTTC	CASSPNYGYTF
TRBV10-3	-	TRBJ1-1	TRBD1	TGTGCCATCAGTGAGTCCGGAACAGGGGGCACTGAAGCTTTCTTT	CAISESGTGGTEAFF
TRBV6-2/TRBV6-3	-	TRBJ1-1	-	TGTGCCAGCAGTTACGAGACAGACACTGAAGCTTTCTTT	CASSYETDTEAFF
TRBV6-2/TRBV6-3	-	TRBJ2-1	TRBD2	TGTGCCAGCAGCTGGACTAGCTTCGATGAGCAGTTCTTC	CASSWTSFDEQFF
TRBV27	-	TRBJ2-3	TRBD2	TGTGCCAGCAGTTTATTACTAGCGCGCACAGATACGCAGTATTTT	CASSLLLARTDTQYF
TRBV19	-	TRBJ1-1	TRBD1	TGTGCCAGTAGTACGGACAGGGGGTTTTTTCAGGCTGAAGCTTTCTTT	CASSTDRGFFQAEAFF
TRBV7-3	-	TRBJ2-1	TRBD2	TGTGCCAGCAGCCCTCTAGCGGGGGCTTCCTACAATGAGCAGTTCTTC	CASSPLAGASYNEQFF
TRBV11-3	-	TRBJ1-1	-	TGTGCCAGCAGCTCCTACAGGGTCCAGGATAAAGCTTTCTTT	CASSSYRVQDKAFF
TRBV7-9	-	TRBJ2-1	-	TGTGCCAGCAGCTTAGGAGGATTGGGCAATGAGCAGTTCTTC	CASSLGGLGNEQFF
TRBV5-6	-	TRBJ1-1	TRBD1	TGTGCCAGCAGCGCCAGAGAGGGGGCGAACACTGAAGCTTTCTTT	CASSAREGANTEAFF
TRBV5-1	few	TRBJ2-1	TRBD2	TGCGCCAGCAGCATCGGGACTAGCGGGGGAGATGAGCAGTTCTTC	CASSIGTSGGDEQFF
TRBV27	-	TRBJ1-2	-	TGTGCCAGCAGTGGAGGCGGGGGGCTAGGCTATGGCTACACCTTC	CASSGGGGLGYGYTF
TRBV9	-	TRBJ1-2	TRBD1	TGTGCCAGCAGCGTCGGGGACAGTGGGATCTATGGCTACACCTTC	CASSVGDSGIYGYTF
TRBV6-5	-	TRBJ1-5	-	TGTGCCAGCAGCATCGACAAATATAGCAATCAGCCCCAGCATTTT	CASSIDKYSNQPQHF
TRBV5-4	-	TRBJ2-1	TRBD2	TGTGCCAGCAGCCAATTAGCGGGGGTTTATAGCAATGAGCAGTTCTTC	CASSQLAGVYSNEQFF
TRBV7-3	-	TRBJ2-7	-	TGTGCCAGCAGCTTATCCGGCGGACTACCAACCTACGAGCAGTACTTC	CASSLSGGLPTYEQYF
TRBV2	-	TRBJ1-4	-	TGTGCCAGCAGTGAAGCGCGTACAGTTAATGAAAAACTGTTTTTT	CASSEARTVNEKLFF
TRBV18	-	TRBJ2-1	TRBD2	TGTGCCAGCTCACCACCGTCCGGGACTATAGGCAATGAGCAGTTCTTC	CASSPPSGTIGNEQFF
TRBV6-5	-	TRBJ2-2	-	TGTGCCAGCAGGGGGGACTCGAACACCGGGGAGCTGTTTTTT	CASRGDSNTGELFF
TRBV7-9	-	TRBJ2-3	TRBD1	TGTGCCAGCAGTCTACAGGGGGTATCGGGAGATACGCAGTATTTT	CASSLQGVSGDTQYF
TRBV7-9	-	TRBJ1-2	-	TGTGCCAGCAGCTTAGTCGGACAGATTTATGGCTACACCTTC	CASSLVGQIYGYTF
TRBV19	-	TRBJ2-1	-	TGTGCCAGTAGTATAAGGACAGGAACGGGGGTGGACAATGAGCAGTTCTTC	CASSIRTGTGVDNEQFF
TRBV5-1	-	TRBJ2-3	TRBD2	TGCGCCAGCAGCTCCCGTAGCGGGGGTTCAGATACGCAGTATTTT	CASSSRSGGSDTQYF
TRBV11-2	-	TRBJ1-1	-	TGTGCCAGCAGCTTTGCGGAAACTGAAGCTTTCTTT	CASSFAETEAFF
TRBV14	-	TRBJ2-2	-	TGTGCCAGCAGCCAGACACACACAAACACCGGGGAGCTGTTTTTT	CASSQTHTNTGELFF
TRBV10-3	-	TRBJ1-5	-	TGTGCCATCAGTGAACGGGACAATCAGCCCCAGCATTTT	CAISERDNQPQHF
TRBV2	-	TRBJ1-2	TRBD1	TGTGCCAGCAGCGGACAGGTCTATGGCTACACCTTC	CASSGQVYGYTF
TRBV27	-	TRBJ1-5	-	TGTGCCAGCAGTTTTAGGGGGGGACAGCCCCAGCATTTT	CASSFRGGQPQHF
TRBV19	-	TRBJ1-3	TRBD1	TGTGCCAGTAGTATAGGGACAGGGGTGGCTGGAAACACCATATATTTT	CASSIGTGVAGNTIYF
TRBV18	-	TRBJ1-1	-	TGTGCCAGCTCACCAGGGGTGGAGGGAAACACTGAAGCTTTCTTT	CASSPGVEGNTEAFF
TRBV3-1/TRBV3-2	-	TRBJ1-5	-	TGTGCCAGCAGCCAAGGGGGAGAGAATCAGCCCCAGCATTTT	CASSQGGENQPQHF
TRBV7-2	-	TRBJ2-3	-	TGTGCCAGCAGCTGGCACACAGATACGCAGTATTTT	CASSWHTDTQYF
TRBV7-8	-	TRBJ2-7	-	TGTGCCAGCAGCTCTACAAGGTCCCCTGGACAAGGCGAGCAGTACTTC	CASSSTRSPGQGEQYF
TRBV7-9	few	TRBJ2-7	TRBD2	TGTGCCAGCAGCTTAGATTGGGGCGGGGGTTCCTACGAGCAGTACTTC	CASSLDWGGGSYEQYF
TRBV12-3/TRBV12-4	-	TRBJ1-5	-	TGTGCCAGCAGATCCCGGGACACCTCGCCCCAGCATTTT	CASRSRDTSPQHF